Shown below are 19 T cell receptor beta chains from a single sample sequenced in a study of blood T cell repertoires in COVID-19. Clones were sequenced by immunoSEQ multiplex PCR, and TCRdb holds only the in-frame ones, with some missing. The sample has some 160,000 clones; 76% are singletons. Specimen: peripheral blood. These receptors all come from a man aged 60 to 69 with acute or convalescent COVID-19.

V usage is TRBV10-3 and J usage is TRBJ1-5, with 8 bases fitting TRBD1. J lost 5 bases, V lost 6 bases, and 6 bases had no gene match. The CDR3 is 14 amino acids. Germline V lookup: CDR1 ENHRY, CDR2 SYGVKD. The CDR3 loop reads CAISPDRGDQPQHF. Here the CDR3 DNA reads TGTGCCATCAGCCCTGACAGGGGAGATCAGCCCCAGCATTTT.

The chain couples TRBV3-1 (or the pseudogene TRBV3-2) to TRBJ2-1; 12 bases line up with TRBD2. The J segment lost 8 bases and the V segment lost 0 bases, leaving 11 bases of the junction unmatched. Germline CDR1 reads LGHDT; CDR2 reads YNNKEL (reference sequence). There are 18 residues in the CDR3. The CDR3 loop is CASSQDFPSGRAPHEQFF. The CDR3 coding sequence is TGTGCCAGCAGCCAAGATTTCCCTAGCGGGAGGGCCCCCCATGAGCAGTTCTTC.

V gene TRBV2 combines with J gene TRBJ2-7, with 9 bases lining up with TRBD1. With 6 bases clipped from V and 4 bases from J, the junction kept 7 bases outside the gene matches. The CDR3 extends over 14 amino acids. The germline CDR1 and CDR2 sequences are SNHLY and FYNNEI. Here the CDR3 reads CASRSGTGLYEQYF. CDR3 sequence (DNA): TGTGCCAGCAGATCCGGGACAGGGTTGTACGAGCAGTACTTC. The full variable domain, its missing parts supplied by reference TRBV2 and TRBJ2-7, is EPEVTQTPSHQVTQMGQEVILRCVPISNHLYFYWYRQILGQKVEFLVSFYNNEISEKSEIFDDQFSVERPDGSNFTLKIRSTKLEDSAMYFCASRSGTGLYEQYFGPGTRLTVT.

The chain is built from TRBV5-6 and TRBJ2-1, with D hard to call. The germline V and J ends were trimmed by 5 bases and 8 bases, with 11 bases remaining between them. This CDR3 contains 12 residues. Per germline, CDR1 SGHDT and CDR2 YYEEEE. CDR3 residues: CASSITRHEQFF. The DNA of the CDR3 is TGTGCCAGCAGTATAACTCGCCATGAGCAGTTCTTC. Together with reference TRBV5-6 and TRBJ2-1, the CDR3 gives the full variable domain: DAGVTQSPTHLIKTRGQQVTLRCSPKSGHDTVSWYQQALGQGPQFIFQYYEEEERQRGNFPDRFSGHQFPNYSSELNVNALLLGDSALYLCASSITRHEQFFGPGTRLTVL.

This clone was observed a few times. This chain's CDR3 is CASSSYRGAPYEQYF. CDR3 bases: TGCGCCAGCAGCTCCTACAGGGGCGCTCCCTACGAGCAGTACTTC. This chain joins TRBV5-1 and TRBJ2-7; 7 bases map to TRBD1. The V and J ends lost 3 bases and 2 bases, in that order; junction bases with no gene match: 8. The CDR3 runs to 15 residues. Germline V gene data show CDR1 as SGHRS and CDR2 as YFSETQ.

This chain uses TRBV7-8 with TRBJ2-3; D is perhaps TRBD1 (5 bases). This CDR3 has 16 amino acids. Germline-derived CDR1 and CDR2 are SGHVS and FQNEAQ. Trimming left V 5 bases short and J 4 bases short, with 19 bases between. DNA of the CDR3: TGTGCCAGCAGCCTCAGGTCGGATCCCAGGGCAGATACGCAGTATTTT. Its protein product is CASSLRSDPRADTQYF.

V gene TRBV11-2 combines with J gene TRBJ2-5; possible D gene TRBD2, 6 bases. With 5 bases removed from V and 5 bases from J, the gap between germline ends came to 9 bases. Germline CDR1 reads SGHAT; CDR2 reads FQNNGV. The CDR3 covers 12 residues. The CDR3: CASSRDSETQYF. The CDR3 DNA follows: TGTGCCAGCAGCCGGGACTCGGAGACCCAGTACTTC.

This rearrangement joins TRBV19 to TRBJ2-7, with 7 bases fitting TRBD1. J gave up 3 bases and V 5 bases, and 13 bases lay outside the gene matches. CDR3 length equals 16 residues. Germline V gene data show CDR1 as LNHDA and CDR2 as SQIVND (reference sequence). CDR3 DNA sequence: TGTGCCAGTAGTCTCACGACAGGGCATCCTGGCTACGAGCAGTACTTC. Its translation: CASSLTTGHPGYEQYF.

The genes are TRBV19 and TRBJ2-1; 12 bases are shared with TRBD2. V lost 5 bases, J lost 8 bases, and 10 bases stayed unmatched. The germline V gene encodes CDR1 LNHDA and CDR2 SQIVND (reference sequence). The CDR3 sequence is 16 residues long. CDR3 bases: TGTGCCAGTAGTTTGGGCCTAGCGGGAGGGCGGGATGAGCAGTTCTTC. Protein product: CASSLGLAGGRDEQFF.

The V gene is TRBV18, the J gene TRBJ2-1; weak D call: TRBD2 (5 bases). CDR1 KGHSH and CDR2 LQKENI come from the germline V gene. The length of the CDR3 is 16 residues. With 0 bases removed from V and 5 bases from J, the gap between germline ends came to 14 bases. In DNA form, the CDR3 reads TGTGCCAGCTCACCACCGGAAGCGGTGACTCACAATGAGCAGTTCTTC. It translates to CASSPPEAVTHNEQFF.

The rearrangement links TRBV18 to TRBJ1-2; tentative D call: TRBD1 (6 bases). This CDR3 comprises 14 residues. V lost 2 bases and J 6 bases, leaving 13 bases between the germline ends. Looked up from germline, CDR1 is KGHSH and CDR2 is LQKENI. The CDR3 DNA is TGTGCCAGCTCACCAATCAATCGACAGGATGGCTACACCTTC. Translating it yields CASSPINRQDGYTF.

The CDR3 region is CASSFRLAEYNEQFF. CDR3 nucleotides: TGTGCCAGCAGCTTTAGACTAGCGGAATACAATGAGCAGTTCTTC. The chain couples TRBV7-9 to TRBJ2-1; 9 positions agree with TRBD2. CDR1 is SEHNR and CDR2 is FQNEAQ in the germline V gene (reference sequence). The CDR3 is 15 amino acids. V lost 3 bases to trimming and J lost 4 bases; unmatched junction nucleotides: 4.

This chain links TRBV2 with TRBJ2-1, with D perhaps matching TRBD2 (7 bases). Trimming pared 5 bases from V and 5 bases from J, leaving 16 bases between. The CDR3 is 15 amino acids. Germline V gives CDR1 SNHLY, CDR2 FYNNEI. The CDR3 DNA follows: TGTGCCAGCAGTCGGGGGCGGGAGCGAAACAATGAGCAGTTCTTC. Amino acid sequence: CASSRGRERNNEQFF. The entire variable domain, with the rest obtained from reference TRBV2 and TRBJ2-1, is as follows: EPEVTQTPSHQVTQMGQEVILRCVPISNHLYFYWYRQILGQKVEFLVSFYNNEISEKSEIFDDQFSVERPDGSNFTLKIRSTKLEDSAMYFCASSRGRERNNEQFFGPGTRLTVL.

This clone has more than one count but fewer than ten. A junction end diverges from the germline sequence, so it may reflect a read error. This rearrangement joins TRBV7-9 to TRBJ1-1; TRBD1 might be the D (6 bases). Germline lookup yields CDR1 SEHNR and CDR2 FQNEAQ (reference sequence). The CDR3 is made up of 13 amino acids. The CDR3 sequence: CASSGRTATKREF. As DNA, the CDR3 is TGTGCCAGCAGCGGACGGACAGCCACCAAGAGGGAGTTT.

The gene calls are TRBV15 and TRBJ2-7; 8 bases agree with TRBD1. The CDR3 is 15 amino acids. With V trimmed by 3 bases and J by 4 bases, 8 bases remained unmatched. Germline V lookup: CDR1 LNHNV, CDR2 YYDKDF (reference sequence). The CDR3 is CATSRQGAPAYEQYF. The CDR3 DNA follows: TGTGCCACCAGCAGGCAGGGGGCACCGGCGTACGAGCAGTACTTC. The variable domain in full, completed from reference TRBV15 and TRBJ2-7, reads DAMVIQNPRYQVTQFGKPVTLSCSQTLNHNVMYWYQQKSSQAPKLLFHYYDKDFNNEADTPDNFQSRRPNTSFCFLDIRSPGLGDTAMYLCATSRQGAPAYEQYFGPGTRLTVT.

This sequence joins TRBV27 and TRBJ1-4; weak D call: TRBD1 (6 bases). V lost 4 bases and J 5 bases, leaving 8 bases between the germline ends. The CDR3 length is 13 residues. CDR1 MNHEY and CDR2 SMNVEV come from the germline V gene (reference sequence). CDR3 coding DNA: TGTGCCAGCAGTTCCCAGGGGAATGAAAAACTGTTTTTT. This gives the protein CASSSQGNEKLFF.

The rearrangement joins TRBV3-1 (or the pseudogene TRBV3-2) to TRBJ2-3; 7 nucleotides agree with TRBD1. Per the germline V gene, CDR1 is LGHDT and CDR2 is YNNKEL (reference sequence). This CDR3 has 16 residues. The junction had 8 bases not matched to a gene; V was cut back by 1 base and J by 4 bases. In nucleotides, the CDR3 is TGTGCCAGCAGCCAAGGACAGGGTAGGCGTGCAGATACGCAGTATTTT. Translated, it gives CASSQGQGRRADTQYF.

The CDR3 sequence is CASSLGAHGANVLTF. In nucleotides, the CDR3 is TGTGCCAGCAGCTTAGGGGCGCATGGGGCCAACGTCCTGACTTTC. This chain uses TRBV11-3 with TRBJ2-6; no reliable D call. Per the germline V gene, CDR1 is SGHNT and CDR2 is YENEEA. The ends were cut back, 1 base at V and 3 bases at J, with 7 bases in the middle. The CDR3 runs to 15 residues. The variable domain in full, completed from reference TRBV11-3 and TRBJ2-6, reads EAGVVQSPRYKIIEKKQPVAFWCNPISGHNTLYWYLQNLGQGPELLIRYENEEAVDDSQLPKDRFSAERLKGVDSTLKIQPAELGDSAVYLCASSLGAHGANVLTFGAGSRLTVL.

The chain employs TRBV7-2 and TRBJ2-3; D remains ambiguous. This CDR3 has 14 residues. From germline, CDR1 is SGHTA and CDR2 FQGNSA. The V end lost 4 bases, the J end lost 3 bases, and 11 bases lay between the germline ends. CDR3 residues: CASSWQLVTDTQYF. CDR3 nucleotide sequence: TGTGCCAGCAGCTGGCAGCTAGTGACAGATACGCAGTATTTT.